This TCR beta chain was captured in a study of cytotoxic CD8 clonotypes in ibrutinib-treated CLL. Study context: The patient breakdown showed around 10 relapsed/refractory and approximately 15 treatment-naive cases, with about 18 IGHV unmutated. Among the samples, the mean was approximately 260,000 productive templates and 94,082 productive rearrangements. After median about 69 months, roughly 14 stayed in remission, about 12 progressed; responses roughly 25 partial, 2 complete.

TCRdb's copy holds only in-frame clones and misses some; the assay was immunoSEQ multiplex PCR. This sample has approximately 210,000 clones, with approximately 68% found just once. Genomic DNA (about 2 micrograms) was obtained from cryopreserved PBMCs for construction of TCR beta libraries. Germline assignment: CDR1 LGHNT and CDR2 FRNRAP. V was shortened by 9 bases and J by 8 bases, with 25 bases between the two germline ends. This CDR3 is 15 amino acids long. The rearrangement joins TRBV12-5 to TRBJ1-2, with TRBD1 as a possible D gene (5 bases). This sequence was found in a human donor with chronic lymphocytic leukemia. Sample: PBMCs, taken after 24 months of ibrutinib treatment. In DNA, the CDR3 is TGTGCTAGGGACGTACTTGAGGGACCTAAGGAGGGCTACACCTTC. Translated: CARDVLEGPKEGYTF.